Below, 9 T cell receptor beta chains from the same sample are listed, as sequenced in a study of cytomegalovirus exposure and HLA in healthy donors (dated by TCRdb to the late 2010s). Library preparation used the immunoSEQ multiplex PCR assay. TCRdb carries this immuneACCESS record with in-frame sequences only. Its versions omit some clonotypes, under half of them owing to an unresolved V gene in the studies checked, with the rest unexplained. The sample table contains 100,000 or so clones; only one count was recorded for roughly 90% of them. The ten largest clones take up around 6.3% of the sample. The sequenced sample consisted of PBMCs. These receptors were taken from a man younger than 35 in good health and CMV-seropositive.

This clone showed up just once. The J gene is TRBJ2-2, the V gene TRBV19; D gene ambiguous. The germline V gene has CDR1 LNHDA and CDR2 SQIVND (reference sequence). Deletions cut 6 bases from V and 8 bases from J, with 4 bases between. The length of the CDR3 is 10 residues. CDR3: CASSQGELFF. The CDR3 DNA is TGTGCCAGTAGCCAGGGGGAGCTGTTTTTT.

This clone has only a few counts. The CDR3 here is CASSYGGSGSFSEQYF. CDR3 nucleotides: TGTGCCAGCAGTTACGGTGGTAGCGGGAGTTTTTCCGAGCAGTACTTC. The chain uses TRBV6-5 and TRBJ2-7; TRBD2 matches at 9 bases. Trimming removed 2 bases from V and 6 bases from J; junction bases left unmatched: 11. The CDR3 spans 16 residues. The germline V gene encodes CDR1 MNHEY and CDR2 SVGAGI.

The chain employs TRBV19 and TRBJ2-5, with 7 bases aligning to TRBD2. The length of the CDR3 is 16 residues. CDR1 and CDR2 from the germline V gene are LNHDA and SQIVND (reference sequence). With 0 bases clipped from V and 4 bases from J, the junction kept 8 bases outside the gene matches. In DNA, the CDR3 is TGTGCCAGTAGTATAGATTTCGAGCGGGGCGTAGAGACCCAGTACTTC. Amino acids: CASSIDFERGVETQYF. Full variable domain (remainder filled in from reference TRBV19 and TRBJ2-5): DGGITQSPKYLFRKEGQNVTLSCEQNLNHDAMYWYRQDPGQGLRLIYYSQIVNDFQKGDIAEGYSVSREKKESFPLTVTSAQKNPTAFYLCASSIDFERGVETQYFGPGTRLLVL.

The CDR3: CASSGASGTVKYEQYF. The CDR3 bases are TGTGCCAGTAGTGGGGCTAGCGGGACGGTGAAATACGAGCAGTACTTC. The chain employs TRBV19 and TRBJ2-7; 9 bases agree with TRBD2. The V gene's germline CDR1 is LNHDA and CDR2 SQIVND (reference sequence). The V and J ends lost 5 bases and 4 bases, in that order; junction bases with no gene match: 12. The CDR3 has 16 residues.

V gene TRBV11-3 combines with J gene TRBJ2-7; 10 nucleotides line up with TRBD1. Looked up from germline, CDR1 is SGHNT and CDR2 is YENEEA. V lost 4 bases, J lost 1 base, and 7 bases stayed unmatched. The CDR3 runs to 16 residues. The CDR3 nucleotides read TGTGCCAGCAGCTATAGTGGGACAGGGGTGTCCTACGAGCAGTACTTC. This gives the protein CASSYSGTGVSYEQYF.

This clone has a handful of counts. For the CDR3, the DNA is TGTGCCAGCAGCCCCTCCAAACAGGGGGCATCCGGGGAGCTGTTTTTT. It specifies CASSPSKQGASGELFF. This rearrangement joins TRBV7-9 to TRBJ2-2, with 9 bases that match TRBD1. Per germline, CDR1 SEHNR and CDR2 FQNEAQ (reference sequence). This CDR3 comprises 16 residues. V shed 5 bases and J 6 bases; nucleotides not matched to a gene: 10.

V is TRBV5-1 and J is TRBJ2-7; tentatively, D is TRBD1 (5 bases). Germline loops: CDR1 SGHRS, CDR2 YFSETQ. The CDR3 spans 14 residues. With 0 bases removed from V and 3 bases from J, the gap between germline ends came to 10 bases. CDR3 region: CASSLVQGSYEQYF. DNA for the CDR3: TGCGCCAGCAGCTTGGTTCAGGGTAGCTACGAGCAGTACTTC. The variable domain in full, with the rest retrieved from reference TRBV5-1 and TRBJ2-7, is KAGVTQTPRYLIKTRGQQVTLSCSPISGHRSVSWYQQTPGQGLQFLFEYFSETQRNKGNFPGRFSGRQFSNSRSEMNVSTLELGDSALYLCASSLVQGSYEQYFGPGTRLTVT.

The chain carries TRBV6-1 and TRBJ2-5; tentative D call: TRBD1 (6 bases). The CDR3 totals 14 residues. The germline gives CDR1 MNHNS, CDR2 SASEGT. V was shortened by 8 bases and J by 2 bases, with 15 bases between the two germline ends. The CDR3 DNA sequence: TGTGCCAGCGGGGGCAGGGAAGGGCAAGAGACCCAGTACTTC. Encoded protein: CASGGREGQETQYF.

This chain uses TRBV11-1 with TRBJ2-2; the D gene is possibly TRBD1 (5 bases). The CDR3 has 15 residues. CDR1 and CDR2 from the germline V gene are SGHAT and FQDESV (reference sequence). V lost 5 bases and J lost 6, with 16 bases in between. CDR3: CASSLVARASGELFF. The CDR3 DNA is TGTGCCAGCAGCCTCGTGGCCAGGGCGTCCGGGGAGCTGTTTTTT.